There are many counts of the clone carrying this TCR beta chain. TCRdb reprocessed the 5' RACE reads via MiXCR and lists one record per CDR3 protein. The table includes about 50,000 distinct CDR3 sequences, around a quarter detected once. CDR3 length: 13 residues. After removal of 4 bases from V and 6 bases from J, the junction contained 5 bases not matched to a gene. The source of this sequence is a female donor with breast cancer. The J gene is TRBJ2-7, the V gene TRBV12-3 or TRBV12-4, with 8 bases aligning to TRBD1. The sample comprised naive CD4+ T cells sorted from blood. As for subset: naive CD4+ T cells, CD4+CD45RA+CD25-. The CDR3 protein is CASSSRTGTEQYF. In DNA form, the CDR3 reads TGTGCCAGCAGTTCCAGGACAGGGACCGAGCAGTACTTC.